This T cell receptor beta chain comes out of a study of blood T cell repertoires in COVID-19. Study context: PBMCs, B-cell-depleted T cells, or T cells provided the cDNA or gDNA that made up the material.

J gave up 5 bases and V 0 bases, and 3 bases lay outside the gene matches. This CDR3 is 15 amino acids long. Germline V gene data show CDR1 as SGHRS and CDR2 as YFSETQ. Using immunoSEQ multiplex PCR, the repertoire was profiled, and TCRdb retains in-frame clones only, with some absent. The sample has under 300,000 clones, 75% to 90% seen once; the top ten hold around 6%. The study recruited people aged about 18 to 90 years across approximately 24 US areas. This sequence was found in a woman in her twenties or thirties with acute COVID-19. The specimen was PBMCs or T cells enriched from blood (not recorded which). The chain links TRBV5-1 to TRBJ2-2, with 8 bases fitting TRBD1. The CDR3 DNA reads as TGCGCCAGCAGCTTGGGGACAGGGTCGACCGGGGAGCTGTTTTTT. This codes for CASSLGTGSTGELFF.